The clone carrying this T cell receptor (beta chain) was detected only a few times. Sequencing was performed with immunoSEQ multiplex PCR; in TCRdb, only in-frame clones are kept and a portion is missing. This table has under 300,000 clones, nearly 90% appearing once. These data are taken from a study of cytomegalovirus exposure and HLA in healthy donors. The CDR3 consists of 13 residues. With V trimmed by 6 bases and J by 7 bases, 8 bases remained unmatched. Germline CDR1 SNHLY, CDR2 FYNNEI. The receptor's source is a woman between 18 and 29 years old in good health and CMV-seronegative. The sequencing sample was made of PBMCs. This chain connects TRBV2 to TRBJ1-2; TRBD1 matches 7 bases. In nucleotides, the CDR3 is TGTGCCAGCAGACATGACAGGGAATGTGGCTACACCTTC. It yields the protein CASRHDRECGYTF.